What follows is one T cell receptor (beta chain) and its context. This CDR3 spans 16 amino acids. The trim removed 4 bases at V and 0 bases at J, leaving 6 bases unmatched. In germline, CDR1 is SGHRS, CDR2 YFSETQ. The sample comes from a study of technical replicates of blood from four donors. Clones were read by immunoSEQ multiplex PCR, and TCRdb kept only the in-frame ones, dropping some. The table lists 54,000 or so clones, less than 95% of them singletons. The specimen was T cells isolated from PBMCs. This receptor was obtained from a human donor in good health. The chain couples TRBV5-1 to TRBJ2-4, with TRBD2 matching over 8 bases. Here the CDR3 DNA reads TGCGCCAGCAGCCCGGGGGGGGACCCAGCCAAAAACATTCAGTACTTC. This encodes CASSPGGDPAKNIQYF.